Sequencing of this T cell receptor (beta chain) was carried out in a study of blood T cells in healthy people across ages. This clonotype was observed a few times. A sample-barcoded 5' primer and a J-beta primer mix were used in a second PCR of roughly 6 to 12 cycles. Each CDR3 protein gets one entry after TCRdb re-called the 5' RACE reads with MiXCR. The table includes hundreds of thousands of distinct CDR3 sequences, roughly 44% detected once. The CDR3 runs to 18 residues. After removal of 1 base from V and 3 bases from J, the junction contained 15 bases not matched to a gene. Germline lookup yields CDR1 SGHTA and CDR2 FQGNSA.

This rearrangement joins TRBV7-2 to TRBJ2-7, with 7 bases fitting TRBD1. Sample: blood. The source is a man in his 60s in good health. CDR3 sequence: CASSLEGVLGGQFYEQYF. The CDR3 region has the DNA TGTGCCAGCAGCTTAGAGGGGGTATTAGGGGGCCAATTCTACGAGCAGTACTTC.